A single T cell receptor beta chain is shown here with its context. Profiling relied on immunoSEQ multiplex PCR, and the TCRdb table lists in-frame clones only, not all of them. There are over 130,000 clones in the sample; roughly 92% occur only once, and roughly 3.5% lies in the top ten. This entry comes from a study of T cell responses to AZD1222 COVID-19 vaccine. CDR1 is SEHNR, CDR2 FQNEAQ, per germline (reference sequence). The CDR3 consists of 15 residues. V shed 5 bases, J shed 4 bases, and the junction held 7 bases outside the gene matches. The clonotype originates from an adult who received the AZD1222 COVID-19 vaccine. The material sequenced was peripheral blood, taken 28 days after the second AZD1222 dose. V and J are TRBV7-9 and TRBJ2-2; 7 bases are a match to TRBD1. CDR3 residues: CASSRDRDGTGELFF. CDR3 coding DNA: TGTGCCAGCAGCCGTGACAGGGATGGCACCGGGGAGCTGTTTTTT.